Listed here are 30 T cell receptor beta chains from one sample, sequenced in a study of post-analysis software for immune sequencing data. Unique molecular identifiers had been added to the TCR beta cDNA libraries. TCRdb re-called the PCR reads through MiXCR, storing one row per CDR3 protein. Altogether approximately 570,000 distinct CDR3 sequences are present, roughly 45% being singletons, with the ten largest covering 1.7%. Study results and limitations: Controls showed lower frequencies than patients for roughly five TRBV segments, and TRBV5-6, TRBV5-1 and TRBV20-1 were among these.

Their antigen targets remain unknown. The sample comprised blood. The source of these receptors is a girl aged 10 to 17 with multiple sclerosis.

This clonotype has more than one count but fewer than ten. The chain combines TRBV12-3 or TRBV12-4 with TRBJ1-2; 8 positions match TRBD1. The length of the CDR3 is 14 residues. The V segment lost 10 bases and the J segment 5 bases; nucleotides outside the gene matches: 12. The CDR3 sequence is CATRQGSSGYGYTF. CDR3 in DNA: TGTGCCACCCGACAGGGGAGTTCGGGGTATGGCTACACCTTC.

The V call is TRBV9, the J call TRBJ2-3; the match to TRBD2 covers 9 bases. CDR3 length equals 16 residues. The V segment lost 3 bases and the J segment 2 bases; nucleotides outside the gene matches: 7. The germline V gene encodes CDR1 SGDLS and CDR2 YYNGEE. CDR3: CASSGGVAGDTDTQYF. In DNA, the CDR3 is TGTGCCAGCAGCGGGGGAGTAGCGGGGGACACAGATACGCAGTATTTT.

The V and J genes are TRBV12-3 or TRBV12-4 and TRBJ2-1; unclear D gene. Trimming removed 0 bases at V and 5 bases at J, with 8 bases between. This CDR3 comprises 14 residues. The CDR3 spells CASSLALINNEQFF. In DNA form, the CDR3 reads TGTGCCAGCAGTTTAGCGCTGATTAACAATGAGCAGTTCTTC.

This clonotype has more than one count but fewer than ten. The chain combines TRBV10-3 with TRBJ1-2, with 7 bases that match TRBD1. Unmatched junction bases numbered 16, after V lost 4 bases and J lost 8 bases. CDR3 length equals 16 residues. Germline CDR1 is ENHRY and CDR2 is SYGVKD. The CDR3 nucleotides read TGTGCCATCAGTGTCGAATCGACTCAGGGGGGAAGGGGCTACACCTTC. As protein: CAISVESTQGGRGYTF.

The chain uses TRBV12-3 or TRBV12-4 and TRBJ1-2, with D unclear. Trimming removed 6 bases at V and 5 bases at J, with 10 bases between. This CDR3 is built from 12 residues. The CDR3 coding sequence is TGTGCCAGCAGAACGGGTCTTTATGGCTACACCTTC. Encoded protein: CASRTGLYGYTF.

The chain uses TRBV5-1 and TRBJ2-7; D is uncertain. This CDR3 contains 19 residues. Per the germline V gene, CDR1 is SGHRS and CDR2 is YFSETQ. V gave up 4 bases and J gave up 0 bases, with 26 bases separating them. The CDR3 nucleotides read TGCGCCAGCAGCAGAACTCCGAAGCCCATTGTTGGTAGCTCCTACGAGCAGTACTTC. Protein sequence: CASSRTPKPIVGSSYEQYF.

The V call is TRBV3-1, the J call TRBJ2-5; 13 bases map to TRBD2. The DNA end favors TRBJ2-7, so the J call may be wrong. The CDR3 runs to 15 residues. From germline, CDR1 is LGHDT and CDR2 YNNKEL (reference sequence). The CDR3 sequence is CASSQRTSGSYEQYF. Here the CDR3 DNA reads TGTGCCAGCAGCCAAAGGACTAGCGGGAGCTACGAGCAGTACTTC.

The V gene is TRBV5-1, the J gene TRBJ2-7; 11 bases match TRBD1. The trim removed 8 bases at V and 0 bases at J, leaving 7 bases unmatched. CDR3 length equals 15 residues. Germline V CDR1 and CDR2: SGHRS, YFSETQ. CDR3 nucleotides: TGCGCCAGTGCGTCAGGACAGGGGGCCTCCTACGAGCAGTACTTC. Its translation is CASASGQGASYEQYF. Looking up the rest from reference TRBV5-1 and TRBJ2-7 gives the full variable domain: KAGVTQTPRYLIKTRGQQVTLSCSPISGHRSVSWYQQTPGQGLQFLFEYFSETQRNKGNFPGRFSGRQFSNSRSEMNVSTLELGDSALYLCASASGQGASYEQYFGPGTRLTVT.

V is TRBV6-5 and J is TRBJ2-7; 11 nucleotides align to TRBD2. Germline assignment: CDR1 MNHEY and CDR2 SVGAGI. The length of the CDR3 is 14 residues. Losses at the gene ends were 8 bases for V and 2 bases for J; bases not matched to a gene: 5. The CDR3 protein is CASQGLAGPYEQYF. CDR3 coding DNA: TGTGCCAGCCAAGGACTAGCGGGCCCCTACGAGCAGTACTTC.

This clonotype was seen a few times. This chain joins TRBV14 and TRBJ2-3; D is uncertain. This CDR3 has 13 amino acids. The germline V gene has CDR1 SGHDN and CDR2 FVKESK. The V end lost 0 bases, the J end lost 4 bases, and 5 bases lay between the germline ends. CDR3 DNA: TGTGCCAGCAGCCAAGATCGGGCAGATACGCAGTATTTT. Its translation is CASSQDRADTQYF.

This clonotype was observed a single time. The chain links TRBV12-3 or TRBV12-4 to TRBJ1-1; D possibly corresponds to TRBD1 (6 bases). V lost 6 bases, J lost 10 bases, and 18 bases lay in between. The CDR3 extends over 13 amino acids. The CDR3 DNA follows: TGTGCCAGCAGACGCCAAGGGGGTTCCGCAGCTTTCTTT. The encoded protein is CASRRQGGSAAFF.

The chain is built from TRBV5-1 and TRBJ2-7; D is perhaps TRBD1 (8 bases). TRBJ2-5 matches the DNA end more closely, so the J call is doubtful. The germline V gene has CDR1 SGHRS and CDR2 YFSETQ. The CDR3 loop spans 16 amino acids. The CDR3 reads CASSRYGQGGMETQYF. In DNA, the CDR3 is TGCGCCAGCAGCCGCTATGGACAGGGAGGGATGGAGACCCAGTACTTC.

A few counts support this clonotype. V gene TRBV10-3 combines with J gene TRBJ2-3; the D is unclear. The CDR3 has 12 amino acids. Trimming removed 6 bases from V and 1 base from J, with 5 bases in between. Germline assignment: CDR1 ENHRY and CDR2 SYGVKD. The CDR3 spells CAIRWGTDTQYF. CDR3 coding DNA: TGTGCCATCAGGTGGGGCACAGATACGCAGTATTTT.

About this clonotype itself: One junction end disagrees with the germline gene, perhaps due to a read error. This sequence joins TRBV6-5 and TRBJ1-2; the D is unclear. The germline CDR1 and CDR2 sequences are MNHEY and SVGAGI. The CDR3 loop spans 12 amino acids. The CDR3 bases are TGTGCCGGCAGCCCAATGGGCTATGGCTACACCTTC. Translated: CAGSPMGYGYTF.

This clonotype was seen a handful of times. This sequence joins TRBV6-6 and TRBJ1-5; a weak D match, TRBD1 (6 bases). The CDR3 is made up of 13 amino acids. CDR1 and CDR2 from the germline V gene are MNHNY and SVGAGI (reference sequence). The V and J ends lost 2 bases and 5 bases respectively, with 7 bases between them. Here the CDR3 reads CASSYAGDQPQHF. CDR3 nucleotides: TGTGCCAGCAGTTACGCAGGGGATCAGCCCCAGCATTTT.

The chain is built from TRBV18 and TRBJ2-1, with 7 bases fitting TRBD2. Germline-derived CDR1 and CDR2 are KGHSH and LQKENI. V lost 3 bases and J lost 1; bases outside the gene matches: 3. The CDR3 loop spans 15 amino acids. CDR3 in amino acids: CASSPLAESYNEQFF. The CDR3 DNA sequence: TGTGCCAGCTCACCGCTAGCGGAGTCCTACAATGAGCAGTTCTTC.

This clonotype occurred once. As DNA, the CDR3 is TGCGCCAGCAGGACTAGTGAAAAGACCCAGTACTTC. Translated, it gives CASRTSEKTQYF. The chain is built from TRBV4-1 and TRBJ2-7; a weak D match, TRBD2 (6 bases). The J call is doubtful: the DNA matches TRBJ2-5 better. This CDR3 spans 12 amino acids. The germline V gene has CDR1 MGHRA and CDR2 YSYEKL.

Only a few counts were recorded for this clonotype. V usage is TRBV5-1 and J usage is TRBJ2-7; no clear D. Per the germline V gene, CDR1 is SGHRS and CDR2 is YFSETQ. This CDR3 has 13 amino acids. Deletions cut 0 bases from V and 3 bases from J, with 7 bases between. The CDR3 DNA reads TGCGCCAGCAGCTTGGTACGGTACTACGAGCAGTACTTC. Protein: CASSLVRYYEQYF.

V usage is TRBV6-1 and J usage is TRBJ2-7; 7 bases align to TRBD1. The tail of the sequence fits TRBJ2-5 better, so the J call may be wrong. Germline CDR1 and CDR2: MNHNS and SASEGT. This CDR3 has 13 amino acids. The CDR3 sequence is CASSRDRDETQYF. Written as DNA, the CDR3 is TGTGCCAGCAGTAGGGACAGAGACGAGACCCAGTACTTC.

V usage is TRBV20-1 and J usage is TRBJ2-1; no clear D. The germline V gene has CDR1 DFQATT and CDR2 SNEGSKA (reference sequence). The CDR3 is 12 amino acids. Trimming cost V 3 bases and J 4 bases, with 7 bases left between them. The CDR3 DNA reads as TGCAGTGCTAGCTTCCAGTACAATGAGCAGTTCTTC. Its protein product is CSASFQYNEQFF.

This clonotype has only a few counts. The V and J genes are TRBV27 and TRBJ2-5, with 8 bases lining up with TRBD2. The J call is uncertain, as TRBJ2-7 better fits the DNA end. The CDR3 length is 16 residues. Germline CDR1 is MNHEY and CDR2 is SMNVEV (reference sequence). CDR3: CASSLMGSGGRNEQYF. The CDR3 DNA reads as TGTGCCAGCAGTTTAATGGGCTCGGGCGGGAGGAACGAGCAGTACTTC.

This clonotype appeared a few times. The chain is built from TRBV5-1 and TRBJ1-1, with a weak D call TRBD1 (5 bases). Germline V gives CDR1 SGHRS, CDR2 YFSETQ. This CDR3 contains 13 residues. V shed 4 bases and J shed 1 base, with 8 bases lying between them. CDR3 nucleotides: TGCGCCAGCAGCGTAGACAGGAACACTGAAGCTTTCTTT. This encodes CASSVDRNTEAFF.

This clonotype was seen many times. The J gene is TRBJ2-7, the V gene TRBV29-1, with D tentatively TRBD1 (5 bases). V lost 3 bases to trimming and J lost 1 base, with 13 bases between them. The CDR3 has 14 residues. Germline CDR1 is SQVTM and CDR2 is ANQGSEA. Written as DNA, the CDR3 is TGCAGCGTTGAGGGCCAGGGAAATTCCTACGAGCAGTACTTC. Encoded protein: CSVEGQGNSYEQYF.

This rearrangement joins TRBV10-3 to TRBJ2-1; weak D call: TRBD2 (5 bases). CDR3 length: 14 residues. CDR1 is ENHRY and CDR2 is SYGVKD in the germline V gene. V gave up 6 bases and J gave up 7 bases, with 16 bases separating them. CDR3 coding DNA: TGTGCCATCAGCGGCGGGCCTTACGGAAATGAGCAGTTCTTC. Its protein is CAISGGPYGNEQFF.

This clonotype was found a few times. The chain combines TRBV5-1 with TRBJ2-3; 7 nucleotides agree with TRBD2. V dropped 6 bases and J dropped 3; count of bases not matched to a gene: 13. The CDR3 is 16 residues long. The germline CDR1 and CDR2 sequences are SGHRS and YFSETQ. Here the CDR3 DNA reads TGCGCCAGCATTGAGGGAGCGGGAACGAGTACAGATACGCAGTATTTT. Protein: CASIEGAGTSTDTQYF.

This clonotype was seen a few times. The chain links TRBV7-6 to TRBJ1-1; D is possibly TRBD1 (6 bases). Between the trimmed V and J ends, which lost 1 base and 5 bases, there was a span of 14 bases. CDR3 size: 15 residues. Germline assignment: CDR1 SGHVS and CDR2 FNYEAQ. The CDR3 loop reads CASSLGARGGTEAFF. The CDR3 bases are TGTGCCAGCAGCTTAGGTGCCAGGGGAGGGACTGAAGCTTTCTTT.

This clonotype showed up just a few times. The gene calls are TRBV12-3 or TRBV12-4 and TRBJ2-5; 10 bases match TRBD2. Germline trimming cut 6 bases from V and 2 bases from J; bases unmatched to any gene: 6. The CDR3 covers 15 residues. This CDR3 reads CASRMIAGGQETQYF. Here the CDR3 DNA reads TGTGCCAGCAGGATGATAGCGGGGGGACAAGAGACCCAGTACTTC.

The chain is built from TRBV5-5 and TRBJ2-1; 7 bases are a match to TRBD1. V trimming: 3 bases; J trimming: 3 bases; junction bases outside the gene matches: 12. The CDR3 consists of 17 residues. Germline lookup yields CDR1 SGHKS and CDR2 YYEKEE (reference sequence). The CDR3 protein is CASSSMGGDRFYNEQFF. CDR3 bases: TGTGCCAGCAGCTCGATGGGTGGGGACAGATTCTACAATGAGCAGTTCTTC. The full variable domain, in which reference TRBV5-5 and TRBJ2-1 provide the parts outside the CDR3, is DAGVTQSPTHLIKTRGQQVTLRCSPISGHKSVSWYQQVLGQGPQFIFQYYEKEERGRGNFPDRFSARQFPNYSSELNVNALLLGDSALYLCASSSMGGDRFYNEQFFGPGTRLTVL.

CDR3 nucleotide sequence: TGCGCCAGCAGCCCGAGTAGCGGGGTTTCCTACAATGAGCAGTTCTTC. Protein sequence: CASSPSSGVSYNEQFF. The V and J genes are TRBV4-1 and TRBJ2-1, with 8 bases fitting TRBD2. This CDR3 is built from 16 residues. Germline CDR1 reads MGHRA; CDR2 reads YSYEKL. V lost 4 bases and J lost 1; bases outside the gene matches: 6.

As concerns this clonotype: No conserved phenylalanine or tryptophan is present at the end of the CDR3, so a read error is the likely explanation. The genes are TRBV20-1 and TRBJ2-7, with TRBD2 identical over 7 bases. The V gene's germline CDR1 is DFQATT and CDR2 SNEGSKA (reference sequence). This CDR3 has 16 residues. Losses at the gene ends were 2 bases for V and 0 bases for J; bases not matched to a gene: 10. The CDR3 spells CSARHPRRGSSYEQYL. The CDR3 coding sequence is TGCAGTGCTAGACATCCCCGGCGGGGGAGCTCCTACGAGCAGTACTTG.